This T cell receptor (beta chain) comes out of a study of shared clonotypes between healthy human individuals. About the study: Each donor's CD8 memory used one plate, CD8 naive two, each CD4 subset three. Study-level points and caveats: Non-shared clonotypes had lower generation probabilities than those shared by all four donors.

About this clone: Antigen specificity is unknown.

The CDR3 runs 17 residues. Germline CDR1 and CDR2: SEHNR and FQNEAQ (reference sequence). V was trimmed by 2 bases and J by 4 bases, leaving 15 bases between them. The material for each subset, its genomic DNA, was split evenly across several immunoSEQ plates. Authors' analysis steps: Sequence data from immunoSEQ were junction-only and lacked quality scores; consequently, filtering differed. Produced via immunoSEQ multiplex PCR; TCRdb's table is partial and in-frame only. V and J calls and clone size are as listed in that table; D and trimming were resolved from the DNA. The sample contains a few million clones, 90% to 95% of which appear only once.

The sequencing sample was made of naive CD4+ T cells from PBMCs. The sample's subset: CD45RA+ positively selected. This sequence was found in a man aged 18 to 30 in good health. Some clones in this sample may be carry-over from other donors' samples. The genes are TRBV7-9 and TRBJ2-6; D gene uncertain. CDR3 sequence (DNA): TGTGCCAGCAGCTTAACACCCCAGGCCTTAGGGGCCAACGTCCTGACTTTC. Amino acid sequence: CASSLTPQALGANVLTF.